The 10 T cell receptor beta chains given below trace back to one sample, sequenced in a study of T cell repertoires in cytomegalovirus infection. No antigen has been assigned to these receptors. A single record per CDR3 protein comes from TCRdb applying MiXCR to the reads. The sample lists approximately 100,000 distinct CDR3 sequences, around 40% occurring once. Here the sequenced sample was CD8+ T cells from cultured PBMCs, taken from culture after CMV antigen stimulation. Every receptor here comes from a human donor in good health (CMV status not recorded). Some clones in this sample may be carry-over from other donors' samples.

At least ten counts were recorded for this clonotype. The genes are TRBV28 and TRBJ2-3; 7 bases match TRBD2. Losses at the gene ends were 3 bases for V and 6 bases for J; bases not matched to a gene: 0. This CDR3 comprises 12 residues. Per the germline V gene, CDR1 is MDHEN and CDR2 is SYDVKM. CDR3 residues: CASSFGGDTQYF. CDR3 sequence (DNA): TGTGCCAGCAGTTTCGGGGGGGATACGCAGTATTTT.

The V and J genes are TRBV6-6 and TRBJ1-4; no reliable D call. Trimming shortened V by 5 bases and J by 8 bases, and 18 bases separated the two germline ends. Germline CDR1 reads MNHNY; CDR2 reads SVGAGI (reference sequence). This CDR3 comprises 15 residues. The CDR3 DNA reads as TGTGCCAGCAGTCAACTCCCTTCCGGAGGCGAAAAACTGTTTTTT. As protein: CASSQLPSGGEKLFF.

The chain is built from TRBV4-1 and TRBJ2-1, with 7 bases identical to TRBD1. This CDR3 comprises 15 residues. Trimming took 2 bases from V and 0 from J; bases not matched to a gene: 1. Germline V gives CDR1 MGHRA, CDR2 YSYEKL. This CDR3 reads CASSQRDSSYNEQFF. As DNA, the CDR3 is TGCGCCAGCAGCCAAAGGGACAGCTCCTACAATGAGCAGTTCTTC.

The rearrangement joins TRBV27 to TRBJ2-2; perhaps TRBD1 as D (6 bases). The V gene's germline CDR1 is MNHEY and CDR2 SMNVEV (reference sequence). The germline V and J ends were trimmed by 5 bases and 5 bases, with 12 bases remaining between them. The CDR3 consists of 14 residues. For the CDR3, the DNA is TGTGCCAGCAGTAGATACAGGGTGACCGGGGAGCTGTTTTTT. Residues: CASSRYRVTGELFF.

This chain links TRBV27 with TRBJ2-7; TRBD1 matches 12 bases. V lost 3 bases and J lost 7; bases outside the gene matches: 19. Germline values: CDR1 MNHEY, CDR2 SMNVEV (reference sequence). The CDR3 is made up of 19 amino acids. The CDR3: CASSFQTIIPGQGAKEQYF. DNA for the CDR3: TGTGCCAGCAGTTTCCAAACTATCATACCGGGACAGGGGGCGAAGGAGCAGTACTTC.

V usage is TRBV6-5 and J usage is TRBJ2-2; D is undetermined. The CDR3 runs to 14 residues. The V gene lost 1 base and the J gene lost 7 bases, with 10 bases spanning the gap. Germline V gives CDR1 MNHEY, CDR2 SVGAGI. The CDR3 DNA reads TGTGCCAGCAGTTACTATCTGGGCGGCGGGGAGCTGTTTTTT. Translating gives CASSYYLGGGELFF.

This clonotype was counted between two and nine times. The chain joins TRBV12-3 or TRBV12-4 to TRBJ2-7, with 9 bases that match TRBD1. Losses at the gene ends were 6 bases for V and 5 bases for J; bases not matched to a gene: 8. The CDR3 has 14 amino acids. The CDR3 loop is CASRTGTGNHEQYF. CDR3 bases: TGTGCCAGCAGAACCGGGACAGGGAACCACGAGCAGTACTTC.

The chain carries TRBV20-1 and TRBJ1-1; 7 bases map to TRBD1. Germline V gives CDR1 DFQATT, CDR2 SNEGSKA (reference sequence). CDR3 length equals 11 residues. J gave up 6 bases and V 5 bases, and 3 bases lay outside the gene matches. CDR3 protein: CSAGRGPEAFF. The CDR3 region has the DNA TGCAGTGCTGGTAGGGGGCCTGAAGCTTTCTTT.

The rearrangement uses TRBV7-9 and TRBJ2-2, with TRBD1 matching 7 bases. The CDR3 has 18 amino acids. The V and J ends lost 4 bases and 7 bases, in that order; junction bases with no gene match: 18. Germline CDR1 SEHNR, CDR2 FQNEAQ (reference sequence). CDR3 in DNA: TGTGCCAGCAGCTCAAAAAACCCGCAACAGGGGTACGGCGGGGAGCTGTTTTTT. Translating gives CASSSKNPQQGYGGELFF.

Many counts were recorded for this clonotype. This sequence joins TRBV7-7 and TRBJ2-3; perhaps TRBD2 as D (6 bases). This CDR3 is built from 14 residues. The V gene's germline CDR1 is SSHAT and CDR2 FNYEAQ (reference sequence). Between the trimmed V and J ends, which lost 0 bases and 5 bases, there was a span of 9 bases. CDR3: CASSLALGGDTQYF. The DNA of the CDR3 is TGTGCCAGCAGCTTAGCCCTCGGGGGAGATACGCAGTATTTT.